This TCR beta chain was captured in a study of regulatory T cells in long-lasting Graves disease. This clonotype was detected only a few times. The authors built TCR beta libraries using iRepertoire HTBI primers and Arm-PCR of CDR3 regions. TCRdb reanalysed the multiplex PCR reads using MiXCR and keeps one entry per CDR3 protein. The sample holds approximately 440,000 distinct CDR3 sequences, less than 25% seen once. Germline loops: CDR1 DFQATT, CDR2 SNEGSKA (reference sequence). Trimming removed 4 bases from V and 6 bases from J, with 13 bases in between. The CDR3 has 12 amino acids. Regarding time point: persistent/refractory GD, antithyroid drugs over 5 years with positive TRAb. RNA extracted from PBMCs served as the sequencing template.

The TCR sequence derives from a female donor with Graves disease. The sequencing used peripheral blood mononuclear cells (PBMCs), collected when the disease was refractory, from a patient treated with antithyroid drugs. The J gene is TRBJ2-7, the V gene TRBV20-1; no clear D. CDR3 region: CSAILRRGEQYF. The DNA of the CDR3 is TGCAGTGCTATACTTCGTCGTGGCGAGCAGTACTTC.